The 23 T cell receptor beta chains below were found in one sample sequenced in a study of cytomegalovirus exposure and HLA in healthy donors. PCR was performed using 60 Vbeta and 13 Jbeta primers. TCRdb's copy holds only in-frame clones and misses some; the assay was immunoSEQ multiplex PCR. The table gives around 190,000 clones; the top ten clones make up about 1% of it. The sequencing sample was made of PBMCs. These receptors all come from a woman between 25 and 40 years old in good health and CMV-seropositive.

The chain uses TRBV19 and TRBJ2-7; 14 bases match TRBD2. The CDR3 extends over 15 amino acids. Germline trimming cut 5 bases from V and 7 bases from J; bases unmatched to any gene: 7. Per the germline V gene, CDR1 is LNHDA and CDR2 is SQIVND (reference sequence). DNA for the CDR3: TGTGCCAGTAGTTCCGGGACTAGCGGGAGTCGTGAGCAGTACTTC. Amino acids: CASSSGTSGSREQYF. The full variable domain, in which reference TRBV19 and TRBJ2-7 provide the parts outside the CDR3, is DGGITQSPKYLFRKEGQNVTLSCEQNLNHDAMYWYRQDPGQGLRLIYYSQIVNDFQKGDIAEGYSVSREKKESFPLTVTSAQKNPTAFYLCASSSGTSGSREQYFGPGTRLTVT.

The V gene is TRBV2, the J gene TRBJ1-2; the D gene is possibly TRBD1 (5 bases). The CDR3 sequence is 12 residues long. V lost 7 bases and J 6 bases, leaving 12 bases between the germline ends. From germline, CDR1 is SNHLY and CDR2 FYNNEI. The CDR3 DNA reads TGTGCCAGCATCTCAGGGAGGGATGGCTACACCTTC. Its translation: CASISGRDGYTF.

The rearrangement joins TRBV30 to TRBJ1-1; D not certain. Germline CDR1 is GTSNPN and CDR2 is SVGIG (reference sequence). The CDR3 covers 13 residues. Deletions cut 2 bases from V and 11 bases from J, with 18 bases between. Written as DNA, the CDR3 is TGTGCCTGGAGTACGTTCATCGTCGGTGGTGCTTTCTTT. It is translated as CAWSTFIVGGAFF. Filled out from reference TRBV30 and TRBJ1-1, the complete variable domain reads SQTIHQWPATLVQPVGSPLSLECTVEGTSNPNLYWYRQAAGRGLQLLFYSVGIGQISSEVPQNLSASRPQDRQFILSSKKLLLSDSGFYLCAWSTFIVGGAFFGQGTRLTVV.

V is TRBV5-1 and J is TRBJ1-3; D call uncertain. Trimming removed 4 bases at V and 0 bases at J, with 17 bases between. From germline, CDR1 is SGHRS and CDR2 YFSETQ. There are 17 residues in the CDR3. CDR3 amino acids: CASSRLDGGLSGNTIYF. The CDR3 DNA follows: TGCGCCAGCAGCCGTTTGGACGGAGGACTCTCTGGAAACACCATATATTTT.

This chain joins TRBV9 and TRBJ2-1; TRBD2 aligns across 12 bases. Germline trimming cut 2 bases from V and 4 bases from J; bases unmatched to any gene: 1. The CDR3 runs to 15 residues. Germline loops: CDR1 SGDLS, CDR2 YYNGEE. The CDR3 DNA is TGTGCCAGCAGCGTGGGGACTAGCGGGTACAATGAGCAGTTCTTC. Amino acids: CASSVGTSGYNEQFF.

The rearrangement uses TRBV9 and TRBJ1-2; 10 nucleotides line up with TRBD1. Looked up from germline, CDR1 is SGDLS and CDR2 is YYNGEE. CDR3 length: 16 amino acids. Unmatched junction bases numbered 6, after V lost 3 bases and J lost 1 base. For the CDR3, the DNA is TGTGCCAGCAGCGCAGAGACAGGGGGCGGTAACTATGGCTACACCTTC. Translation gives CASSAETGGGNYGYTF.

The CDR3 sequence is CASSLVQGGNQPQHF. Written as DNA, the CDR3 is TGTGCCAGCAGTTTAGTTCAGGGGGGCAATCAGCCCCAGCATTTT. V gene TRBV28 combines with J gene TRBJ1-5, with 7 bases that match TRBD1. CDR3 length: 15 amino acids. V was pared by 2 bases and J by 2 bases, with 3 bases of the junction left unmatched. Germline V lookup: CDR1 MDHEN, CDR2 SYDVKM.

The rearrangement links TRBV2 to TRBJ1-1, with a tentative D call TRBD1 (5 bases). Germline loops: CDR1 SNHLY, CDR2 FYNNEI. Trimming removed 4 bases at V and 8 bases at J, with 11 bases between. The CDR3 runs to 12 residues. The CDR3 loop reads CASSGGGWEAFF. The CDR3 region has the DNA TGTGCCAGCAGTGGGGGGGGGTGGGAAGCTTTCTTT.

The V call is TRBV7-6, the J call TRBJ2-2, with 8 nucleotides matching TRBD1. The J segment lost 1 base and the V segment lost 6 bases, leaving 1 base of the junction unmatched. CDR1 and CDR2 (germline): SGHVS, FNYEAQ. CDR3 size: 14 residues. CDR3 sequence (DNA): TGTGCCAGCAGGGACAGGGAGAACACCGGGGAGCTGTTTTTT. This codes for CASRDRENTGELFF.

This chain uses TRBV2 with TRBJ2-6; D ambiguous. The CDR3 runs to 17 residues. Trimming shortened V by 3 bases and J by 4 bases, and 16 bases separated the two germline ends. The germline V gene encodes CDR1 SNHLY and CDR2 FYNNEI. Here the CDR3 DNA reads TGTGCCAGCAGTGATTCTATATTGGGCCCCGGGGCCAACGTCCTGACTTTC. Amino acids: CASSDSILGPGANVLTF.

V and J are TRBV19 and TRBJ2-2; a possible D gene is TRBD2 (5 bases). The CDR3 loop spans 13 amino acids. Trimming left V 5 bases short and J 7 bases short, with 11 bases between. Germline V gives CDR1 LNHDA, CDR2 SQIVND (reference sequence). CDR3 sequence: CASSPLEGGELFF. The CDR3 bases are TGTGCCAGTAGTCCACTAGAAGGCGGGGAGCTGTTTTTT.

This chain uses TRBV30 with TRBJ2-5; 9 bases match TRBD2. Per the germline V gene, CDR1 is GTSNPN and CDR2 is SVGIG (reference sequence). CDR3 size: 16 residues. V was pared by 5 bases and J by 5 bases, with 15 bases of the junction left unmatched. DNA of the CDR3: TGTGCCTGGTCGGTAAAAGCGGGGGGACTATTGGAGACCCAGTACTTC. Translating gives CAWSVKAGGLLETQYF.

CDR3 loop: CSVGERGGTEAFF. The CDR3 bases are TGCAGCGTTGGCGAAAGGGGGGGCACTGAAGCTTTCTTT. The V gene is TRBV29-1, the J gene TRBJ1-1; weak D call: TRBD1 (6 bases). The CDR3 runs 13 residues. V lost 4 bases and J lost 4, with 13 bases in between. Germline V gene data show CDR1 as SQVTM and CDR2 as ANQGSEA.

The chain links TRBV7-9 to TRBJ2-3, with D possibly matching TRBD2 (5 bases). V shed 5 bases and J shed 5 bases, with 23 bases lying between them. The CDR3 sequence is 17 residues long. Germline lookup yields CDR1 SEHNR and CDR2 FQNEAQ (reference sequence). The CDR3 is CASSAPGLANKRDTQYF. For the CDR3, the DNA is TGTGCCAGCAGCGCGCCGGGGTTAGCCAATAAAAGAGATACGCAGTATTTT.

V is TRBV10-1 and J is TRBJ1-3; D may be TRBD1 (6 bases). The germline V gene encodes CDR1 WNHNN and CDR2 SYGVQD (reference sequence). V was trimmed by 4 bases and J by 2 bases, leaving 9 bases between them. The CDR3 loop spans 14 amino acids. CDR3 in DNA: TGCGCCAGCAGTGTAACAGGGACTGGAAACACCATATATTTT. It codes for CASSVTGTGNTIYF.

The chain recombines TRBV5-4 with TRBJ2-3; 7 positions match TRBD2. The ends lost 4 bases at V and 6 bases at J; junction bases unmatched: 11. Germline V CDR1 and CDR2: SGHNT, YYREEE (reference sequence). This CDR3 contains 15 residues. The CDR3, as DNA: TGTGCCAGCAGCACCCTGAGCGGGGATTCGGATACGCAGTATTTT. It encodes CASSTLSGDSDTQYF.

This chain links TRBV5-1 with TRBJ2-3; 8 nucleotides align to TRBD2. From germline, CDR1 is SGHRS and CDR2 YFSETQ. V was clipped by 5 bases and J by 5 bases; unmatched bases: 10. The CDR3 sequence is 15 residues long. This CDR3 reads CASRAGTSDEDTQYF. The DNA of the CDR3 is TGCGCCAGCAGGGCAGGGACTAGTGATGAAGATACGCAGTATTTT.

For this clone: This CDR3 is also generated by other DNA sequences in the sample. This chain uses TRBV28 with TRBJ2-7; D possibly corresponds to TRBD2 (5 bases). CDR3 length: 14 residues. Trimming removed 3 bases at V and 1 base at J, with 10 bases between. Germline CDR1 is MDHEN and CDR2 is SYDVKM. This chain's CDR3 is CASSFRGISYEQYF. The DNA for the CDR3 is TGTGCCAGCAGTTTTCGAGGGATTTCCTACGAGCAGTACTTC.

This chain links TRBV11-2 with TRBJ1-2, with 7 positions matching TRBD1. Germline lookup yields CDR1 SGHAT and CDR2 FQNNGV. There are 16 residues in the CDR3. Unmatched junction bases numbered 13, after V lost 1 base and J lost 8 bases. The CDR3 region is CASSLGPGGSMGGYTF. For the CDR3, the DNA is TGTGCCAGCAGCTTAGGCCCAGGGGGTAGCATGGGCGGCTACACCTTC.

The rearrangement links TRBV11-2 to TRBJ1-5, with a tentative D call TRBD1 (5 bases). V was clipped by 1 base and J by 0 bases, with 10 bases between them. From germline, CDR1 is SGHAT and CDR2 FQNNGV. There are 16 residues in the CDR3. The CDR3 loop reads CASSLGGGYSNQPQHF. The CDR3 nucleotides are TGTGCCAGCAGCTTAGGGGGGGGTTATAGCAATCAGCCCCAGCATTTT.

The chain joins TRBV5-1 to TRBJ2-1; 9 bases agree with TRBD2. Trimming removed 4 bases from V and 3 bases from J; junction bases left unmatched: 8. Germline V lookup: CDR1 SGHRS, CDR2 YFSETQ. CDR3 length: 16 residues. The chain's CDR3 is CASSITGTSYYNEQFF. The CDR3 DNA follows: TGCGCCAGCAGCATAACCGGGACTAGCTACTACAATGAGCAGTTCTTC.

The chain joins TRBV6-5 to TRBJ1-2, with TRBD1 as a possible D gene (5 bases). The V gene lost 0 bases and the J gene lost 5 bases, with 10 bases spanning the gap. This CDR3 comprises 14 residues. Per germline, CDR1 MNHEY and CDR2 SVGAGI. The CDR3 region is CASSYSGTAYGYTF. CDR3 DNA sequence: TGTGCCAGCAGTTACTCGGGGACTGCTTATGGCTACACCTTC.

The chain has TRBV7-6 and TRBJ2-5; 7 nucleotides line up with TRBD1. Germline V gene sequence: CDR1 SGHVS, CDR2 FNYEAQ. CDR3 length equals 14 residues. V trimming: 4 bases; J trimming: 2 bases; junction bases outside the gene matches: 4. As DNA, the CDR3 is TGTGCCAGCAGCTACACAGGGGTACAAGAGACCCAGTACTTC. Its protein product is CASSYTGVQETQYF.